This TCR beta chain was documented in a study of identical twins. Healthy Caucasians alone served as donors. In germline, CDR1 is MNHNS, CDR2 SASEGT. The CDR3 runs 15 residues. Between the trimmed V and J ends, which lost 6 bases and 0 bases, there was a span of 12 bases. TCRdb independently ran MiXCR on the 5' RACE reads; one entry per CDR3 protein. The sample records some 240,000 distinct CDR3 sequences, 8% to 11% being singletons. Only a few counts were recorded for this clonotype. Sequencing was performed on memory T cells sorted from blood. The sequence derives from a man in his fifties or sixties in good health. This chain connects TRBV6-1 to TRBJ1-5; D gene uncertain. The CDR3 region has the DNA TGTGCCAGCAGCCCGAAGACCCATAGCAATCAGCCCCAGCATTTT. It yields the protein CASSPKTHSNQPQHF.